This T cell receptor (beta chain) was observed in a study of shared clonotypes between healthy human individuals. TCRdb's table, derived via immunoSEQ multiplex PCR, lists solely in-frame clones and lacks some. The table shows roughly 300,000 clones, with about 73% occurring only once. This clone was seen a single time. Its antigen is currently unknown. Study-level findings and limits: Memory subsets had estimated richness that was generally smaller than that of naive subsets.

V lost 7 bases to trimming and J lost 5 bases, with 23 bases between them. The CDR3 has 16 residues. Germline-derived CDR1 and CDR2 are SGHAT and FQDESV (reference sequence). This chain links TRBV11-1 with TRBJ2-5; D is perhaps TRBD2 (6 bases). The sequence was obtained from a man aged 25-40 years in good health. The sequenced sample was memory CD4+ T cells sorted from blood. Indicated subset: CD45RA-negative fraction. The CDR3 coding sequence is TGTGCCAGCACCCTGTCAGCTAGCGTACGTGAGGAGACCCAGTACTTC. Protein: CASTLSASVREETQYF. Based on the CDR3 plus reference TRBV11-1 and TRBJ2-5, the full variable domain is EAEVAQSPRYKITEKSQAVAFWCDPISGHATLYWYRQILGQGPELLVQFQDESVVDDSQLPKDRFSAERLKGVDSTLKIQPAELGDSAMYLCASTLSASVREETQYFGPGTRLLVL.